The 4 T cell receptor beta chains in this list originate from one sample, sequenced in a study of vaccination and CD4 T cells after COVID-19 (dated by TCRdb to 2021 to 2024). These TCRs' antigens remain unknown. The protocol used for the library was PCR. Sequencing relied on an Illumina iSeq 100. DNA from cultured CD4+ T cells underwent TCR sequencing with the Oncomine TCR Beta short-read assay at the Johns Hopkins FTIC core. TCRdb reprocessed the public reads (quality trimming at Q25 with fastp, clone calling with MiXCR) and kept in-frame beta chains. For every CDR3 protein sequence, its rows merge into one entry that carries the most common genes and DNA. The sample profile shows roughly 9,500 distinct CDR3 sequences; approximately 57% of them were found once. Roughly 25% of the sample is in the top ten clones. What the treatment or condition label conveys for this sample: roughly ten-day PBMC culture with coronavirus spike peptide pools or control peptides (ViraFEST assay).

What was sequenced was CD4+ T cells from blood, cultured in vitro. The receptors originated from a human donor who had recovered from COVID-19.

The rearrangement links TRBV21-1 to TRBJ2-7; TRBD2 was called by the table and not checked on the DNA. TRBV21-1 is noted as a pseudogene. The CDR3 is 15 residues long. CDR3 residues: CASSKSGRAKNEQYF. DNA for the CDR3: TGTGCCAGCAGCAAAAGCGGGAGGGCCAAGAACGAGCAGTACTTC.

This chain uses TRBV7-2 with TRBJ1-6; D call uncertain. The CDR3 runs to 12 residues. From germline, CDR1 is SGHTA and CDR2 FQGNSA. V was shortened by 5 bases and J by 4 bases, with 3 bases between the two germline ends. The CDR3 nucleotides read TGTGCCAGCAGCCCGTATAATTCACCCCTCCACTTT. Protein: CASSPYNSPLHF.

The chain couples TRBV5-6 to TRBJ1-3, with D maybe TRBD1 (5 bases). There are 15 residues in the CDR3. V was pared by 0 bases and J by 4 bases, with 11 bases between. Germline CDR1 and CDR2: SGHDT and YYEEEE. CDR3 coding DNA: TGTGCCAGCAGCTTGGGAGGGGCGCGGGGAAACACCATATATTTT. It specifies CASSLGGARGNTIYF.

The V call is TRBV10-3, the J call TRBJ2-5, with 7 bases aligning to TRBD2. Germline CDR1 ENHRY, CDR2 SYGVKD. V lost 0 bases, J lost 5 bases, and 9 bases stayed unmatched. The length of the CDR3 is 16 residues. The CDR3 region has the DNA TGTGCCATCAGTGAGTCGAAAAGGGGCGGGAGTGAGACCCAGTACTTC. Translating it yields CAISESKRGGSETQYF.